This T cell receptor beta chain was identified during a study of Tregs in tolerant kidney transplant recipients. About the research overall: Related graft donors supplied nonmyeloablative bone marrow transplants, and mixed chimerism was transient.

V was clipped by 1 base and J by 2 bases, with 6 bases between them. The germline CDR1 and CDR2 sequences are SGHVS and FQNEAQ. The CDR3 extends over 15 amino acids. Sequenced by immunoSEQ multiplex PCR; TCRdb stores in-frame clones only, minus some. This sample carries 95,000 to 120,000 clones, 85% to 90% of them seen once, and the ten largest clones take just under 0.35%. The chain is built from TRBV7-8 and TRBJ2-6, with D perhaps TRBD2 (5 bases). The specimen was CD4+ T cells from blood, collected before the transplant. The clonotype originates from a human donor who received a combined kidney and bone marrow transplant. The CDR3 DNA reads TGTGCCAGCAGCTTAGGGGGAGCTGGGGCCAACGTCCTGACTTTC. Protein: CASSLGGAGANVLTF. Full variable domain (missing parts from reference TRBV7-8 and TRBJ2-6): GAGVSQSPRYKVAKRGQDVALRCDPISGHVSLFWYQQALGQGPEFLTYFQNEAQLDKSGLPSDRFFAERPEGSVSTLKIQRTQQEDSAVYLCASSLGGAGANVLTFGAGSRLTVL.